The rows below give T cell receptor beta chains drawn from one sample of a study of blood T cells in healthy people across ages. MiXCR, run by TCRdb on the 5' RACE reads, gives a single entry per CDR3 protein. The table has about 670,000 distinct CDR3 sequences, approximately 52% seen once. The sequencing input was blood. Source of these receptors: a woman over 75 in good health. CDR3s include the opening cysteine and the closing phenylalanine or tryptophan.

v_call: TRBV20-1; cdr3_aa: CSASLPSNTEAFF
v_call: TRBV29-1; cdr3_aa: CNGTGGANYGHTF
v_call: TRBV7-9; cdr3_aa: CASSTEIHTQYF
v_call: TRBV2; cdr3_aa: CASTVLTGDNEQFF
v_call: TRBV6-6; cdr3_aa: CASRSGVAGANVLTF
v_call: TRBV5-6; cdr3_aa: CASSLALRGEKLFF
v_call: TRBV20-1; cdr3_aa: CRARGGEHTEAFF
v_call: TRBV5-1; cdr3_aa: CASSPRTGDVNTEAFF
v_call: TRBV10-3; cdr3_aa: CAAGGPNTGELFF
v_call: TRBV5-5; cdr3_aa: CASSLGRTTDIQYF
v_call: TRBV6-6; cdr3_aa: CASKSGLNTEAFF
v_call: TRBV7-8; cdr3_aa: CASSLAPGGAETQYF
v_call: TRBV5-1; cdr3_aa: CASSLMSLGASVNEQFF
v_call: TRBV5-1; cdr3_aa: CTSSFRPTGGIGNTIYF
v_call: TRBV28; cdr3_aa: CASRGSSGNTIYF
v_call: TRBV7-8; cdr3_aa: CASSLGSLYYGYTF
v_call: TRBV9; cdr3_aa: CASSVAGRAILGEQYF
v_call: TRBV6-6; cdr3_aa: CAIAGSLLGTQYF
v_call: TRBV5-6; cdr3_aa: CAVRKRGEEYGYTF
v_call: TRBV12-3/TRBV12-4; cdr3_aa: CASRLGRTTYEQYF
v_call: TRBV5-1; cdr3_aa: CASGLGTLKNEQFF
v_call: TRBV20-1; cdr3_aa: CSARDGTYGYTF
v_call: TRBV10-1; cdr3_aa: CASSDRTTQETQYF
v_call: TRBV7-2; cdr3_aa: CASSGGRSVNEQFF
v_call: TRBV5-1; cdr3_aa: CASSLEGDPRGEQFF
v_call: TRBV6-5; cdr3_aa: CASSRGTGTGLYEQYF
v_call: TRBV7-3; cdr3_aa: CASSLRGIGNTEAFF
v_call: TRBV4-3; cdr3_aa: CASSQDYSTIGYTF
v_call: TRBV7-2; cdr3_aa: CASSSNRGGSTGELFF
v_call: TRBV7-2; cdr3_aa: CASSLAWDRDVNEQFF
v_call: TRBV6-6; cdr3_aa: CASSYSRGPYEQYF
v_call: TRBV10-3; cdr3_aa: CAISESGRVNTEAFF
v_call: TRBV5-1; cdr3_aa: CASSLRTSGSSSYEQYF
v_call: TRBV5-1; cdr3_aa: CASRPGPRDGYTF
v_call: TRBV2; cdr3_aa: CATNRGWGNTEAFF
v_call: TRBV20-1; cdr3_aa: CSARDTTANYGYTF
v_call: TRBV5-1; cdr3_aa: CASSPGQSSPYNEQYF
v_call: TRBV6-5; cdr3_aa: CASSPRVGNEKLFF
v_call: TRBV20-1; cdr3_aa: CSATLAGVYNEQFF
v_call: TRBV20-1; cdr3_aa: CSALGLARAEQYF
v_call: TRBV28; cdr3_aa: CASSLLADNYGYTF
v_call: TRBV6-2/TRBV6-3; cdr3_aa: CASSSAAGTGSFLAKNIQYF
v_call: TRBV3-1; cdr3_aa: CASSPGLNQETQYF
v_call: TRBV6-2/TRBV6-3; cdr3_aa: CASRSGTRSNQPQHF
v_call: TRBV9; cdr3_aa: CASSVQGSPITDTQYF
v_call: TRBV2; cdr3_aa: CASDYYDTQYF
v_call: TRBV5-1; cdr3_aa: CASSLLRTGDGYTF
v_call: TRBV27; cdr3_aa: CASSLNAVANYGYTF
v_call: TRBV6-1; cdr3_aa: CASSDSGQGGDEQFF
v_call: TRBV3-1; cdr3_aa: CASGHLGQGETEAFF
v_call: TRBV29-1; cdr3_aa: CSVSSSPTAKAFF
v_call: TRBV7-6; cdr3_aa: CASSPDGATYNEQFF
v_call: TRBV7-3; cdr3_aa: CASSLMFGRVETQYF